A single TCR beta chain is shown here with its context. What it binds is unknown. The data stem from a study of radiotherapy plus CTLA-4 blockade in lung cancer. The data were produced by immunoSEQ multiplex PCR, yet TCRdb's version contains in-frame clones alone and is incomplete. This table holds tens of thousands of clones, around 86% found once. The CDR3 loop spans 17 amino acids. Germline V lookup: CDR1 SEHNR, CDR2 FQNEAQ (reference sequence). Trimming cost V 9 bases and J 3 bases; bases outside gene matches: 13. Whole-study results and caveats: Response was reportedly best predicted by early blood T cell clone dynamics, with interferon-beta.

The source is a human donor with non-small cell lung cancer whose response to radiotherapy plus ipilimumab could not be evaluated. The material sequenced was peripheral blood, taken from a patient treated with radiotherapy plus ipilimumab. The genes are TRBV7-9 and TRBJ2-3; 12 bases match TRBD2. This CDR3 is CAREGTSGLRGTDTQYF. The DNA of the CDR3 is TGTGCCAGGGAGGGGACTAGCGGGCTTCGAGGAACAGATACGCAGTATTTT. Looking up the rest from reference TRBV7-9 and TRBJ2-3 gives the full variable domain: DTGVSQNPRHKITKRGQNVTFRCDPISEHNRLYWYRQTLGQGPEFLTYFQNEAQLEKSRLLSDRFSAERPKGSFSTLEIQRTEQGDSAMYLCAREGTSGLRGTDTQYFGPGTRLTVL.